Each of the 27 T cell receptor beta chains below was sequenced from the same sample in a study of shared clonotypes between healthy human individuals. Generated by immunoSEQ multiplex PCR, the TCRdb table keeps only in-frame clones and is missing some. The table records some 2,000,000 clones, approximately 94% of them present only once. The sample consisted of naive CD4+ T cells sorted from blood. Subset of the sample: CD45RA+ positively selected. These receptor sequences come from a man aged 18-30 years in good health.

The CDR3 DNA reads TGTGCCAGCAGTGAAGTAGCAGGCCTCTACGGCTACACCTTC. Translating gives CASSEVAGLYGYTF. The chain employs TRBV2 and TRBJ1-2; no clear D. The ends were cut back, 1 base at V and 8 bases at J, with 14 bases in the middle. This CDR3 has 14 residues. Per the germline V gene, CDR1 is SNHLY and CDR2 is FYNNEI.

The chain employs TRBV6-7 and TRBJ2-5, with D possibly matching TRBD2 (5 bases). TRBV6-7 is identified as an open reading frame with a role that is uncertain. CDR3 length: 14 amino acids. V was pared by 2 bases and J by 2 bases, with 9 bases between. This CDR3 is CASSYPGLQETQYF. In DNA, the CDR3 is TGTGCCAGCAGTTACCCGGGATTGCAAGAGACCCAGTACTTC.

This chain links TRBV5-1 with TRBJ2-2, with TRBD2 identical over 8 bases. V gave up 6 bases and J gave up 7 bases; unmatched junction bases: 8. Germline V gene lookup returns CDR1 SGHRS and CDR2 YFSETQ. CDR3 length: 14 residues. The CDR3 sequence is CASIAGTGVGELFF. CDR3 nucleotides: TGCGCCAGCATAGCGGGGACTGGAGTCGGGGAGCTGTTTTTT.

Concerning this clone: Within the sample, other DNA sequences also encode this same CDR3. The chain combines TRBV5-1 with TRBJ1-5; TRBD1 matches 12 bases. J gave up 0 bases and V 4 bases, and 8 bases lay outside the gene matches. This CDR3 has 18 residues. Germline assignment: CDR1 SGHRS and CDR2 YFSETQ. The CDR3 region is CASSLGTGGAGSNQPQHF. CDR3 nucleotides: TGCGCCAGCAGCCTCGGGACAGGGGGCGCGGGTAGCAATCAGCCCCAGCATTTT.

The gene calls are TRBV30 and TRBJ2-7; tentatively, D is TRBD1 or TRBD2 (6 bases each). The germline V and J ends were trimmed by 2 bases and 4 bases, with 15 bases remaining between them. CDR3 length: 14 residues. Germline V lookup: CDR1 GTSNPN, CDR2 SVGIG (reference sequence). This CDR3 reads CAWSPTWGAYEQYF. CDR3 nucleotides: TGTGCCTGGAGTCCAACGTGGGGGGCTTACGAGCAGTACTTC.

CDR3 sequence reads: CASSVGYGFGSPLHF. The CDR3 DNA follows: TGTGCCAGCAGCGTAGGTTACGGTTTTGGGTCACCCCTCCACTTT. This chain connects TRBV9 to TRBJ1-6; no reliable D call. Germline CDR1 reads SGDLS; CDR2 reads YYNGEE. With 0 bases removed from V and 10 bases from J, the gap between germline ends came to 14 bases. The CDR3 sequence is 15 residues long. Full variable domain (missing parts from reference TRBV9 and TRBJ1-6): DSGVTQTPKHLITATGQRVTLRCSPRSGDLSVYWYQQSLDQGLQFLIQYYNGEERAKGNILERFSAQQFPDLHSELNLSSLELGDSALYFCASSVGYGFGSPLHFGNGTRLTVT.

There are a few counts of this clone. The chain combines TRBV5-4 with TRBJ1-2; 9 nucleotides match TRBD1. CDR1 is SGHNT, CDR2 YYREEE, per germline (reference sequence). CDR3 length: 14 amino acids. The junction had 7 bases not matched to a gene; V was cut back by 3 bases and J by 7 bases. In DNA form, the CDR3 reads TGTGCCAGCAGCTGGGTACAGGGGGCGGGTGGCTACACCTTC. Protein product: CASSWVQGAGGYTF.

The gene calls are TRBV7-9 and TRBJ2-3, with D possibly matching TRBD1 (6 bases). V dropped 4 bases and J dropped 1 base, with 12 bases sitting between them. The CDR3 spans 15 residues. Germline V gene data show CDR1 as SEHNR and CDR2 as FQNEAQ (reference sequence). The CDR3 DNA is TGTGCCAGCAGCTCAGGGGTAGGTCGCACAGATACGCAGTATTTT. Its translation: CASSSGVGRTDTQYF.

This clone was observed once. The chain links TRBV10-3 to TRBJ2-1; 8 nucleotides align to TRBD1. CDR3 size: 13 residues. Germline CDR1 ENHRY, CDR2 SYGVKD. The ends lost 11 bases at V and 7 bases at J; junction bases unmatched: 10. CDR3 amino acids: CASMQGAMNEQFF. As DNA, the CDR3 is TGTGCCTCCATGCAGGGGGCGATGAATGAGCAGTTCTTC.

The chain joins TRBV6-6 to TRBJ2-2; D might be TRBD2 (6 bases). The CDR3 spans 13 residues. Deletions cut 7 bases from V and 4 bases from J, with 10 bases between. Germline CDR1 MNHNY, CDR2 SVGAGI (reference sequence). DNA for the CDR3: TGTGCCAGCAATGGAGCGGGCACCGGGGAGCTGTTTTTT. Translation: CASNGAGTGELFF.

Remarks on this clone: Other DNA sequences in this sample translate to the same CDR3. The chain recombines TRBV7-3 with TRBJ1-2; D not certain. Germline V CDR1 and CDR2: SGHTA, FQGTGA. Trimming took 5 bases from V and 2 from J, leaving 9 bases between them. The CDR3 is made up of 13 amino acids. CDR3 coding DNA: TGTGCCAGCAGCCCTGACAAGAACTATGGCTACACCTTC. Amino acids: CASSPDKNYGYTF.

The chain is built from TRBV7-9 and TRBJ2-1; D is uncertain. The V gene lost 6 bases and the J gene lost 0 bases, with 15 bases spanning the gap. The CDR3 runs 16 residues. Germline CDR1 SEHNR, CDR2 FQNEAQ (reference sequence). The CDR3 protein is CASSLGKLSSYNEQFF. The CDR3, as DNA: TGTGCCAGCAGTTTGGGGAAGCTGAGCTCCTACAATGAGCAGTTCTTC. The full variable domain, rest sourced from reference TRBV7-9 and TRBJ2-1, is DTGVSQNPRHKITKRGQNVTFRCDPISEHNRLYWYRQTLGQGPEFLTYFQNEAQLEKSRLLSDRFSAERPKGSFSTLEIQRTEQGDSAMYLCASSLGKLSSYNEQFFGPGTRLTVL.

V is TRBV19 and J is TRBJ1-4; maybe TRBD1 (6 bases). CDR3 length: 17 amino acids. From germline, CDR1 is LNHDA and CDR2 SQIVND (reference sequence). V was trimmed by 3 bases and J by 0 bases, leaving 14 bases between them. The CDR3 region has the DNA TGTGCCAGTAGTATCTTCGGGGGCCCAGCAACTAATGAAAAACTGTTTTTT. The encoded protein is CASSIFGGPATNEKLFF.

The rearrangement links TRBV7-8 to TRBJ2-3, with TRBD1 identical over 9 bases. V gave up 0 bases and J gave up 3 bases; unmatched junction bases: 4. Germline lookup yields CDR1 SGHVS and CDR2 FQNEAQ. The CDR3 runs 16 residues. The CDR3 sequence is CASSLAGQGKTDTQYF. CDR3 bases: TGTGCCAGCAGCTTAGCGGGACAGGGTAAAACAGATACGCAGTATTTT.

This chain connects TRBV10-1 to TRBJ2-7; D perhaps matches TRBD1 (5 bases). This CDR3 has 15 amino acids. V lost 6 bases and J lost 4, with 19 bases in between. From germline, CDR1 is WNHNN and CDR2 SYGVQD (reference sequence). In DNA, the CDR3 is TGCGCCAGCAGATGTGTGGGGCCGGATACTTACGAGCAGTACTTC. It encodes CASRCVGPDTYEQYF.

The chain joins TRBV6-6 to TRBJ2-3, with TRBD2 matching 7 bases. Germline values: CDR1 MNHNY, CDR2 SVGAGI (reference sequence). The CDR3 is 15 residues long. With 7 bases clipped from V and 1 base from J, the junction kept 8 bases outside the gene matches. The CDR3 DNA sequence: TGTGCCAGCACCCAAAAGCGGGACGGCACAGATACGCAGTATTTT. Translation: CASTQKRDGTDTQYF.

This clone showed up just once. CDR3 nucleotide sequence: TGTGCCAGCAGCTTAGACAGACTCGCAACTAATGAAAAACTGTTTTTT. Protein sequence: CASSLDRLATNEKLFF. The chain combines TRBV7-9 with TRBJ1-4; D is ambiguous. Trimming pared 1 base from V and 0 bases from J, leaving 9 bases between. The germline gives CDR1 SEHNR, CDR2 FQNEAQ (reference sequence). The CDR3 is 16 amino acids.

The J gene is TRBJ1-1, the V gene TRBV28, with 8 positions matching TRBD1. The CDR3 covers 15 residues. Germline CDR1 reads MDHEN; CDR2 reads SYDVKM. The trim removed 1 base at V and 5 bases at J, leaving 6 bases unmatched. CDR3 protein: CASSLYQGARTEAFF. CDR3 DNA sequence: TGTGCCAGCAGTTTATATCAGGGGGCGCGGACTGAAGCTTTCTTT.

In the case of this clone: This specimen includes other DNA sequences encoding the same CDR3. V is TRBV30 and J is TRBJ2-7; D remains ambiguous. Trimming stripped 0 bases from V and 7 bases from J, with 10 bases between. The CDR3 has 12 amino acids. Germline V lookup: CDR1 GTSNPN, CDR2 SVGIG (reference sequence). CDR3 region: CAWSVRGREQYF. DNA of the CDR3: TGTGCCTGGAGTGTACGCGGTAGGGAGCAGTACTTC.

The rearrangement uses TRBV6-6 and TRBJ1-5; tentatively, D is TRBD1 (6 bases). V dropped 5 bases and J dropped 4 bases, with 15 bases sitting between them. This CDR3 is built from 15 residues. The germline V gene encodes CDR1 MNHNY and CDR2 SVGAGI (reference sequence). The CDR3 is CASSTRGGQNQPQHF. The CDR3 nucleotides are TGTGCCAGCAGTACCCGTGGGGGGCAAAATCAGCCCCAGCATTTT.

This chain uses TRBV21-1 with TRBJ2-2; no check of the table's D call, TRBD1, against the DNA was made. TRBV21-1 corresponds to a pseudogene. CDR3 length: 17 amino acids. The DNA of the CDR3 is TGTGCCAGCAGGCCAAATGTTGACAGGACCTGGACCGGGGAGCTGTTTTTT. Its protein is CASRPNVDRTWTGELFF.

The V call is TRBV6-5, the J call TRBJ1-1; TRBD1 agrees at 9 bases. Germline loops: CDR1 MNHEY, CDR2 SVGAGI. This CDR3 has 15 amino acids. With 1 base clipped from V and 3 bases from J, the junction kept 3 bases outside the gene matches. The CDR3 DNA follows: TGTGCCAGCAGTTACTACAGGGGGCGGGACACTGAAGCTTTCTTT. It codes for CASSYYRGRDTEAFF.

The CDR3 DNA reads as TGTGCCAGCAGCTTCGGACAGGGTAATTCACCCCTCCACTTT. As protein: CASSFGQGNSPLHF. The chain links TRBV9 to TRBJ1-6, with TRBD1 matching 8 bases. Germline V gene sequence: CDR1 SGDLS, CDR2 YYNGEE. Trimming cost V 4 bases and J 6 bases; bases outside gene matches: 3. The CDR3 sequence is 14 residues long.

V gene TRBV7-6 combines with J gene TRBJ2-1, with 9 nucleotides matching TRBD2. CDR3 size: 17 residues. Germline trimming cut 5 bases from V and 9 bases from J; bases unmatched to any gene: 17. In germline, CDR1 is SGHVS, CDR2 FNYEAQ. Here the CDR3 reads CASSHWEGVAGEGEQFF. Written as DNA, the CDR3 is TGTGCCAGCAGCCATTGGGAGGGCGTAGCGGGAGAGGGTGAGCAGTTCTTC.

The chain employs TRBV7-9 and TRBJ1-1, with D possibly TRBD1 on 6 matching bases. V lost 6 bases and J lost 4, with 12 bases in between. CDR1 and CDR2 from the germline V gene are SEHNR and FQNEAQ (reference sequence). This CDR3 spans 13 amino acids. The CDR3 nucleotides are TGTGCCAGCAGTCAACAGGGCGGCACTGAAGCTTTCTTT. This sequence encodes CASSQQGGTEAFF.

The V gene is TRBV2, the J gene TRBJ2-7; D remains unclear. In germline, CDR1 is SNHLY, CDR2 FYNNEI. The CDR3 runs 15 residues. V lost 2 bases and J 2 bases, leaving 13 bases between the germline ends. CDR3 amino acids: CASSEQIRAAYEQYF. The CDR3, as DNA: TGTGCCAGCAGTGAACAGATACGGGCGGCCTACGAGCAGTACTTC.

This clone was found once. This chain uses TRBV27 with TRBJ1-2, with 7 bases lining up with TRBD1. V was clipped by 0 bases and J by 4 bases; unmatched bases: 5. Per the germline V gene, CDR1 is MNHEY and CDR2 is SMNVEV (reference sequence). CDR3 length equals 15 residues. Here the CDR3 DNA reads TGTGCCAGCAGTTTATCTTCCGCAGGGGGCTATGGCTACACCTTC. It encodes CASSLSSAGGYGYTF.